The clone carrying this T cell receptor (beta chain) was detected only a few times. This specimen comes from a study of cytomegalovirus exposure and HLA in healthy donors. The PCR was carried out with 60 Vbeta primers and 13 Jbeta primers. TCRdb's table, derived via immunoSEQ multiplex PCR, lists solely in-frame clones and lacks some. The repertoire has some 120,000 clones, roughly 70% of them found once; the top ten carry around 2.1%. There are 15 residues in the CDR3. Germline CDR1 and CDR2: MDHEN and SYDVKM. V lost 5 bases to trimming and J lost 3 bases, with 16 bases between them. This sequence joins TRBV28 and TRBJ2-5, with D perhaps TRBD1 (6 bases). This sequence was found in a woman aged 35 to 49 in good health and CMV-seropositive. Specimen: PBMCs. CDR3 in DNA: TGTGCCAGCAGTGAATGGGGTGGGGGCAAAGAGACCCAGTACTTC. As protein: CASSEWGGGKETQYF.